Listed below are T cell receptor beta chains from one sample, sequenced in a study of cytomegalovirus exposure and HLA in healthy donors. Profiled with immunoSEQ multiplex PCR; TCRdb holds only in-frame clones, not every one. In the table there are 170,000 or so clones, 80% to 90% of which are singletons. The sample consisted of PBMCs. The receptors stem from a man aged 45-65 years in good health and CMV-seropositive. The CDR3 runs from the conserved cysteine through the conserved F or W. The D gene is left open where the match is weak. Not all rows give a size; the values are once, few, many and, for expanded clones, a class.

CDR3 length	V gene	J gene	clone size	D gene	CDR3 DNA	CDR3 protein
13	TRBV18	TRBJ1-1	-	-	TGTGCCAGCTCACCGCTGGGGGGAAATGAAGCTTTCTTT	CASSPLGGNEAFF
12	TRBV13	TRBJ2-1	-	-	TGTGCCAGCAGCTCTCTAACGGATGAGCAGTTCTTC	CASSSLTDEQFF
17	TRBV11-2	TRBJ2-7	-	TRBD1	TGTGCCAGCCCATTTAGGGGGCAGACAACAATCGCCTACGAGCAGTACTTC	CASPFRGQTTIAYEQYF
14	TRBV18	TRBJ1-5	-	-	TGTGCCAGCTCACCAAACAGAAGCAATCAGCCCCAGCATTTT	CASSPNRSNQPQHF
16	TRBV5-4	TRBJ1-1	-	-	TGTGCCAGCAGCTTGCTCCCGGACTTCACTGAGCGGGGAGCTTTCTTT	CASSLLPDFTERGAFF
17	TRBV11-2	TRBJ2-3	few	-	TGTGCCAGCAGCTTGGGGGTTGCGGGGGCCAGCACAGATACGCAGTATTTT	CASSLGVAGASTDTQYF
16	TRBV11-3	TRBJ2-3	-	-	TGTGCCAGCAGCGACCGGGGGAAGGTCGGTACAGATACGCAGTATTTT	CASSDRGKVGTDTQYF
12	TRBV29-1	TRBJ1-1	-	-	TGCAGCGTTGATTCTGGGGCCGTTAAAGCTTTCTTT	CSVDSGAVKAFF
17	TRBV5-4	TRBJ2-7	-	TRBD1	TGTGCCAGCAGCTTACGAGCTTCCGGGACAGGGAAGACCGAGCAGTACTTC	CASSLRASGTGKTEQYF
15	TRBV7-6	TRBJ2-2	-	TRBD1	TGTGCCAGCAGCTCCCGACAGGGGGCGACCGGGGAGCTGTTTTTT	CASSSRQGATGELFF
16	TRBV18	TRBJ2-1	-	TRBD2	TGTGCCAGCTCACCACGGACTAGCGGGGGGGCCATTGAGCAGTTCTTC	CASSPRTSGGAIEQFF
15	TRBV7-8	TRBJ1-5	-	TRBD1	TGTGCCAGCAGCCTACTACAGGGGGCAAGGCAGCCCCAGCATTTT	CASSLLQGARQPQHF
13	TRBV10-2	TRBJ1-1	-	TRBD1	TGCGCCAGCAGTGCAGGGGGCGCCCGGGAAGCTTTCTTT	CASSAGGAREAFF
14	TRBV10-1	TRBJ1-1	few	-	TGCGCCAGCAGTGAGTCGGGGGCGAACACTGAAGCTTTCTTT	CASSESGANTEAFF
13	TRBV29-1	TRBJ1-1	-	-	TGCAGCGCCAGAGAGGATCTGAACACTGAAGCTTTCTTT	CSAREDLNTEAFF
13	TRBV5-4	TRBJ1-2	-	-	TGTGCCAGCAGCCTTTTAGGGGCGCAAGGCTACACCTTC	CASSLLGAQGYTF
11	TRBV6-6	TRBJ2-5	-	-	TGTGCCAGCGGGAGGGGGGAGACCCAGTACTTC	CASGRGETQYF
18	TRBV27	TRBJ2-1	-	TRBD2	TGTGCCAGCAGTCCCCAGGGAAGGGTAGCGGGAATGAACAATGAGCAGTTCTTC	CASSPQGRVAGMNNEQFF
15	TRBV5-4	TRBJ2-5	-	TRBD2	TGTGCCAGCAGCATCCCGGGACTAGCGGAAGAGACCCAGTACTTC	CASSIPGLAEETQYF
15	TRBV7-7	TRBJ2-5	-	TRBD1	TGTGCTAGCAGCTTAGATTGGGACAGGCGGGAGACCCAGTACTTC	CASSLDWDRRETQYF
14	TRBV19	TRBJ1-3	-	-	TGTGCCACCATTGACATCCGATCTGGAAACACCATATATTTT	CATIDIRSGNTIYF
15	TRBV2	TRBJ1-4	-	-	TGTGCCAGCAGCCGACAGTTTGCAACTAATGAAAAACTGTTTTTT	CASSRQFATNEKLFF
15	TRBV19	TRBJ1-3	-	-	TGTGCCAGTAGTCGATGGGGGGGGTCTGGAAACACCATATATTTT	CASSRWGGSGNTIYF
13	TRBV6-5	TRBJ1-2	-	TRBD1	TGTGCCAGCAGTTGGAGCACAGGGGAAGGCTACACCTTC	CASSWSTGEGYTF
17	TRBV28	TRBJ2-1	-	TRBD2	TGTGCCAGCAGTTTAAAGCTAGCGGGAGGGATGTACAATGAGCAGTTCTTC	CASSLKLAGGMYNEQFF
16	TRBV5-1	TRBJ2-2	-	TRBD2	TGCGCCAGCAGCTGGGAACTAGCGTGGAACACCGGGGAGCTGTTTTTT	CASSWELAWNTGELFF
13	TRBV29-1	TRBJ2-2	-	-	TGCAGCGTTGAGAAGAGGAACACCGGGGAGCTGTTTTTT	CSVEKRNTGELFF
15	TRBV25-1	TRBJ2-5	-	TRBD2	TGTGCCAGCAGTTTGAATAGCGGGACTAGAGAGACCCAGTACTTC	CASSLNSGTRETQYF
14	TRBV19	TRBJ2-2	-	-	TGTGCCAGTAGTACCCCACAGAACACCGGGGAGCTGTTTTTT	CASSTPQNTGELFF
14	TRBV2	TRBJ2-7	once	-	TGTGCCAGCAGTGCCAGTCAAGTCGGGGATCGCCGGTACTTC	CASSASQVGDRRYF
18	TRBV9	TRBJ2-1	-	TRBD2	TGTGCCAGCAGCGTAGGGGCTAGCGGGAGGGCCGAGTTAACTGAGCAGTTCTTC	CASSVGASGRAELTEQFF
16	TRBV5-1	TRBJ2-1	-	TRBD2	TGCGCCAGCAGCCCGGGAGCGGGAGGGCCTGGCAATGAGCAGTTCTTC	CASSPGAGGPGNEQFF
17	TRBV18	TRBJ2-2	-	TRBD1	TGTGCCAGCTCACTTATTCGACAGGGTAGGAACACCGGGGAGCTGTTTTTT	CASSLIRQGRNTGELFF
15	TRBV11-2	TRBJ2-2	once	TRBD2	TGTGCCAGCAGCTCACTAGCGGGGGACACCGGGGAGCTGTTTTTT	CASSSLAGDTGELFF
19	TRBV28	TRBJ1-3	-	-	TGTGCCAGCAGTTTTCGCGGGGCGGGTGTAACCCCCTCTGGAAACACCATATATTTT	CASSFRGAGVTPSGNTIYF
13	TRBV2	TRBJ2-2	-	-	TGTGCCAGCAGGGAAGGGGGGGGCGGGGAGCTGTTTTTT	CASREGGGGELFF
16	TRBV27	TRBJ1-2	-	TRBD1	TGTGCCAGCAGTTTACAGACAGGGGGCGCTTTCTATGGCTACACCTTC	CASSLQTGGAFYGYTF
14	TRBV11-3	TRBJ1-1	-	-	TGTGCCAGCACCTCGGGGGGTGCGGACACTGAAGCTTTCTTT	CASTSGGADTEAFF